This TCR beta chain was recovered during a study of T cell changes during pregnancy in multiple sclerosis. Here immunoSEQ multiplex PCR was the method, and the copy in TCRdb shows in-frame clones only, minus some. The sample shows 55,000 to 70,000 clones, about 93% of them seen only once. V shed 5 bases, J shed 8 bases, and the junction held 16 bases outside the gene matches. The CDR3 runs 17 residues. CDR1 and CDR2 (germline): MNHEY, SMNVEV (reference sequence). Here the sequenced sample was peripheral blood, taken in the third trimester of pregnancy. This sequence joins TRBV27 and TRBJ1-1; TRBD1 matches 11 bases. This TCR was sampled from a female donor in good health, enrolled as a control in a pregnancy study. In nucleotides, the CDR3 is TGTGCCAGCAGTCCGTTAGGGACAGGGGGAAGAAGGACCGAAGCTTTCTTT. Amino acids: CASSPLGTGGRRTEAFF.